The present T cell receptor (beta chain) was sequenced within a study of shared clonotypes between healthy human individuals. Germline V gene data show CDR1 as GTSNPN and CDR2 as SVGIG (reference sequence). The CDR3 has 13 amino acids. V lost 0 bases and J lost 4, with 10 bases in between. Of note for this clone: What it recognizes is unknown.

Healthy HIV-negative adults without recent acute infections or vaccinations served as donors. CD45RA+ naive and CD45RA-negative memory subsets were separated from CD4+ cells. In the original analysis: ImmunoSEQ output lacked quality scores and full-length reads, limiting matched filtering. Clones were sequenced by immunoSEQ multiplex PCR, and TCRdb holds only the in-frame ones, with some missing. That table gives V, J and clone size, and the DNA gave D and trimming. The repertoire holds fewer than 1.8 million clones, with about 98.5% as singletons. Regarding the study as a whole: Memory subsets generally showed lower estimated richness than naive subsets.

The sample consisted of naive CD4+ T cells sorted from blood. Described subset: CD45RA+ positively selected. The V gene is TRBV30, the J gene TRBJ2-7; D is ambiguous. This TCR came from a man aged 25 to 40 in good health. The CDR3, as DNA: TGTGCCTGGAGTGTGTCACTGGAATACGAGCAGTACTTC. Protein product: CAWSVSLEYEQYF.